The rows below give T cell receptor beta chains drawn from one sample of a study of preoperative IRX-2 immunotherapy in early breast cancer. Profiled with immunoSEQ multiplex PCR; TCRdb holds only in-frame clones, not every one. Of 30,000 to 35,000 clones in the sample, around four fifths are singletons; the top ten hold around 2.6%. Sequenced here: lymph node tissue, sampled from a patient treated with IRX-2 immunotherapy. These receptors were taken from a human donor with breast cancer. Both conserved end residues are part of each CDR3. D genes are given only for firm matches. Expanded clones get a size class; other rows say once, few or many, or leave the size out.

v_gene	d_gene	j_gene	abundance	len	CDR3aa
TRBV6-8	.	TRBJ1-2	.	14	CASTRLAGWNGYTF
TRBV19	.	TRBJ1-5	once	15	CASSMGRVGNQPQHF
TRBV19	.	TRBJ2-7	.	15	CASSARDTGSYEQYF
TRBV18	TRBD2	TRBJ2-3	.	15	CASSFSGGRTDTQYF
TRBV28	.	TRBJ2-3	.	15	CASSNLAHVPGTQYF
TRBV5-1	TRBD1	TRBJ2-7	.	14	CASSQGIGQGEQYF
TRBV28	.	TRBJ2-5	.	14	CASSPRNSGETQYF
TRBV30	TRBD1	TRBJ1-5	.	15	CAWGPTGEGNQPQHF
TRBV18	.	TRBJ1-1	.	12	CASSPRNTEAFF
TRBV29-1	TRBD1	TRBJ1-5	.	13	CSVGTGVNQPQHF
TRBV27	TRBD2	TRBJ2-7	.	15	CASSLSAGGFYEQYF
TRBV6-8	.	TRBJ2-1	.	12	CASSFSFNEQFF
TRBV18	.	TRBJ2-5	.	17	CASSPPGVSGSSETQYF
TRBV5-1	.	TRBJ1-2	.	16	CASSSGDDNMNYGYTF
TRBV7-6	.	TRBJ2-3	.	15	CASSRQPASTDTQYF
TRBV18	TRBD1	TRBJ1-6	few	15	CASSQQGGYNSPLHF
TRBV11-3	.	TRBJ1-4	few	15	CASSPGPGTNEKLFF
TRBV7-6	.	TRBJ1-3	.	14	CASSPLSAGNTIYF
TRBV6-8	TRBD2	TRBJ2-5	once	14	CTSRTSGGKETQYF
TRBV9	TRBD1	TRBJ2-7	once	16	CASSVVDRASSYEQYF
TRBV28	.	TRBJ2-1	once	13	CASTPGSYNEQFF
TRBV6-8	TRBD1	TRBJ1-1	.	16	CASSYSRLGTGTEAFF
TRBV25-1	.	TRBJ1-4	once	15	CASSRGGRSNEKLFF
TRBV19	TRBD1	TRBJ1-1	.	17	CASSIDRGTEGNTEAFF
TRBV18	TRBD2	TRBJ2-1	.	17	CASSPGLAGGMNNEQFF
TRBV15	TRBD1	TRBJ1-2	.	14	CATSGTGDNYGYTF
TRBV5-1	TRBD1	TRBJ2-1	.	16	CASTLGWDRGHNEQFF
TRBV5-1	TRBD1	TRBJ2-1	.	15	CASSKGQGSYNEQFF
TRBV5-1	.	TRBJ1-2	.	15	CASSLETGFKDGYTF
TRBV28	.	TRBJ2-7	.	13	CASRAPAGYEQYF
TRBV18	.	TRBJ2-3	.	14	CASSPGDIPDTQYF
TRBV19	.	TRBJ2-1	few	11	CASSIRDEQFF
TRBV4-1	.	TRBJ2-3	.	15	CASRRTTSPADTQYF
TRBV28	.	TRBJ2-4	.	13	CASSDLLGYIQYF
TRBV12-1	.	TRBJ2-2	.	15	CASSASDRTNWELFF
TRBV18	.	TRBJ1-3	.	16	CASSRLWVRSGNTIYF
TRBV19	TRBD1	TRBJ2-7	medium-sized	13	CASSMGQGYEQYF
TRBV19	.	TRBJ2-3	once	11	CASSMADTQYF
TRBV28	TRBD1	TRBJ1-2	.	15	CASSLEDRGLYGYTF
TRBV19	.	TRBJ2-1	.	18	CASSRLEGTLSSYNEQFF
TRBV23-1	TRBD1	TRBJ1-1	.	15	CASSHAGQVNTEAFF
TRBV7-6	.	TRBJ2-3	.	15	CASSAGTRKADTQYF
TRBV29-1	TRBD2	TRBJ2-2	.	14	CSVDAGGNTGELFF
TRBV11-3	TRBD1	TRBJ1-2	once	17	CASRLRGQGEANYGYTF
TRBV19	.	TRBJ2-2	.	15	CASSTPQANTGELFF
TRBV6-7	.	TRBJ1-2	.	14	CASSYAGVDYGYTF
TRBV6-8	.	TRBJ1-2	.	14	CASISRGDPYGYTF
TRBV23-1	.	TRBJ2-3	few	13	CASSQEGGYTQYF
TRBV5-1	.	TRBJ1-1	.	14	CASSLEVVPTEAFF
TRBV6-8	.	TRBJ1-2	.	14	CAISGAGRAYGYTF
TRBV10-2	TRBD2	TRBJ2-1	.	15	CASSRLGGGRNEQFF
TRBV30	.	TRBJ1-5	.	16	CAWSEGSGGSNQPQHF
TRBV6-8	TRBD2	TRBJ2-3	.	16	CASSGFSGGGTDTQYF
TRBV29-1	.	TRBJ2-7	.	12	CSGGQGSYEQYF